The 21 T cell receptor beta chains in this list originate from one sample, sequenced in a study of blood T cell repertoires in COVID-19. Using immunoSEQ multiplex PCR, the repertoire was profiled, and TCRdb retains in-frame clones only, with some absent. This table has around 470,000 clones, 90% appearing once. The sample consisted of PBMCs or T cells enriched from blood (not recorded which). These receptors were obtained from a man aged 18-30 years who had recovered from COVID-19.

The rearrangement links TRBV19 to TRBJ2-1; 7 bases fit TRBD2. The V segment lost 6 bases and the J segment 7 bases; nucleotides outside the gene matches: 6. Per the germline V gene, CDR1 is LNHDA and CDR2 is SQIVND (reference sequence). This CDR3 is built from 13 residues. The CDR3, as DNA: TGTGCCAGTAGCCCAGCGGGGAGGAATGAGCAGTTCTTC. Encoded protein: CASSPAGRNEQFF.

The chain couples TRBV4-1 to TRBJ1-5; tentative D call: TRBD1 (5 bases). This CDR3 is 18 amino acids long. Germline-derived CDR1 and CDR2 are MGHRA and YSYEKL. With 0 bases removed from V and 1 base from J, the gap between germline ends came to 16 bases. CDR3 protein: CASSQDKGVKASNQPQHF. Written as DNA, the CDR3 is TGCGCCAGCAGCCAAGATAAAGGGGTCAAGGCGAGCAATCAGCCCCAGCATTTT.

V is TRBV21-1 and J is TRBJ2-2; the table's D call, TRBD2, has no DNA check behind it. TRBV21-1 is an annotated pseudogene. The CDR3 is made up of 16 amino acids. The DNA for the CDR3 is TGTGCCAGCAGCCCCCGACTAGCGGGGGTCACCGGGGAGCTGTTTTTT. Translating it yields CASSPRLAGVTGELFF.

The chain recombines TRBV6-5 with TRBJ1-1; the D gene is possibly TRBD1 (5 bases). The CDR3 contains 15 residues. Between the trimmed V and J ends, which lost 0 bases and 1 base, there was a span of 9 bases. CDR1 and CDR2 (germline): MNHEY, SVGAGI. The CDR3: CASSYSGQGNTEAFF. In DNA, the CDR3 is TGTGCCAGCAGTTACTCGGGTCAGGGGAACACTGAAGCTTTCTTT.

This chain joins TRBV14 and TRBJ1-6; D possibly corresponds to TRBD1 (6 bases). CDR1 SGHDN and CDR2 FVKESK come from the germline V gene. Trimming removed 2 bases from V and 7 bases from J, with 12 bases in between. The CDR3 consists of 15 residues. The CDR3 sequence is CASSQMTGRNSPLHF. CDR3 nucleotide sequence: TGTGCCAGCAGCCAAATGACAGGTCGCAATTCACCCCTCCACTTT.

The gene calls are TRBV2 and TRBJ1-1, with 9 bases aligning to TRBD1. The CDR3 extends over 13 amino acids. From germline, CDR1 is SNHLY and CDR2 FYNNEI. The trim removed 9 bases at V and 7 bases at J, leaving 9 bases unmatched. The CDR3 nucleotides read TGTGCCAGTCATGGACAGGGGCGTCTTGAAGCTTTCTTT. This gives the protein CASHGQGRLEAFF.

The CDR3 region has the DNA TGCAGCGACAGCCACAGGGGGCGCGATGGCTACACCTTC. It encodes CSDSHRGRDGYTF. The chain combines TRBV29-1 with TRBJ1-2; 9 bases align to TRBD1. The germline V gene has CDR1 SQVTM and CDR2 ANQGSEA. Losses at the gene ends were 7 bases for V and 6 bases for J; bases not matched to a gene: 9. The CDR3 contains 13 residues.

This rearrangement joins TRBV3-1 (or the pseudogene TRBV3-2) to TRBJ2-1, with 7 bases that match TRBD2. The CDR3 consists of 15 residues. V lost 3 bases, J lost 3 bases, and 5 bases stayed unmatched. In germline, CDR1 is LGHDT, CDR2 YNNKEL (reference sequence). As DNA, the CDR3 is TGTGCCAGCAGCCAGGGCGGGAGCATCTACAATGAGCAGTTCTTC. Its protein product is CASSQGGSIYNEQFF.

The chain couples TRBV10-3 to TRBJ1-3; D is ambiguous. The CDR3 consists of 14 residues. CDR1 ENHRY and CDR2 SYGVKD come from the germline V gene. V lost 8 bases and J 2 bases, leaving 13 bases between the germline ends. Here the CDR3 DNA reads TGTGCCATCGAGGGTAGGGAGGCTGGAAACACCATATATTTT. Its protein is CAIEGREAGNTIYF.

V usage is TRBV18 and J usage is TRBJ2-7; tentative D call: TRBD1 (5 bases). V dropped 5 bases and J dropped 5 bases, with 13 bases sitting between them. The germline gives CDR1 KGHSH, CDR2 LQKENI. This CDR3 contains 13 residues. The CDR3 spells CASSIQGIDEQYF. CDR3 coding DNA: TGTGCCAGCTCAATCCAGGGTATCGACGAGCAGTACTTC.

This rearrangement joins TRBV10-3 to TRBJ1-1, with unresolved D. V was trimmed by 6 bases and J by 12 bases, leaving 5 bases between them. The V gene's germline CDR1 is ENHRY and CDR2 SYGVKD. CDR3 length equals 8 residues. In DNA, the CDR3 is TGTGCCATCAGCAAAACTTTCTTT. Amino acids: CAISKTFF.

V is TRBV7-8 and J is TRBJ2-1, with D perhaps matching TRBD1 (5 bases). This CDR3 spans 14 amino acids. Germline-derived CDR1 and CDR2 are SGHVS and FQNEAQ. V dropped 4 bases and J dropped 12 bases, with 19 bases sitting between them. For the CDR3, the DNA is TGTGCCAGCAGCTACACATCAAAGAGACAGCCGCAGTTCTTC. Amino acid sequence: CASSYTSKRQPQFF.

The chain employs TRBV19 and TRBJ2-6, with 8 bases identical to TRBD1. V lost 3 bases to trimming and J lost 3 bases; unmatched junction nucleotides: 10. CDR3 length equals 18 residues. Germline values: CDR1 LNHDA, CDR2 SQIVND (reference sequence). The CDR3 nucleotides are TGTGCCAGTAGTATCTTGTCTCCAGGGGGCGATGGGGCCAACGTCCTGACTTTC. It specifies CASSILSPGGDGANVLTF.

The V and J genes are TRBV29-1 and TRBJ2-1; 8 bases line up with TRBD1. CDR1 is SQVTM, CDR2 ANQGSEA, per germline. Trimming cost V 7 bases and J 6 bases; bases outside gene matches: 5. The CDR3 extends over 12 amino acids. The CDR3 region has the DNA TGCAGCGCCGGGACAGGCATCAATGAGCAGTTCTTC. This translates into CSAGTGINEQFF.

The V and J genes are TRBV19 and TRBJ1-1; 7 bases match TRBD1. The CDR3 extends over 14 amino acids. The V gene end was trimmed by 6 bases and the J gene end by 1 base; junction bases not matched to a gene: 5. The germline gives CDR1 LNHDA, CDR2 SQIVND (reference sequence). CDR3 loop: CASSPTGPNTEAFF. The CDR3 bases are TGTGCCAGTAGCCCGACAGGGCCGAACACTGAAGCTTTCTTT.

This sequence joins TRBV29-1 and TRBJ2-7; TRBD1 agrees at 8 bases. Germline CDR1 SQVTM, CDR2 ANQGSEA. The length of the CDR3 is 14 residues. Trimming at V came to 5 bases and at J to 0 bases, leaving 6 bases not matched to a gene. This chain's CDR3 is CSVSGTGSSYEQYF. DNA for the CDR3: TGCAGCGTTTCCGGGACAGGCAGCTCCTACGAGCAGTACTTC.

V is TRBV5-6 and J is TRBJ1-2; D gene unclear. CDR1 is SGHDT and CDR2 is YYEEEE in the germline V gene. Trimming removed 1 base at V and 4 bases at J, with 8 bases between. The CDR3 length is 13 residues. The CDR3 coding sequence is TGTGCCAGCAGCTTGATAGTTAGCTATGGCTACACCTTC. This translates into CASSLIVSYGYTF. Based on the CDR3 plus reference TRBV5-6 and TRBJ1-2, the full variable domain is DAGVTQSPTHLIKTRGQQVTLRCSPKSGHDTVSWYQQALGQGPQFIFQYYEEEERQRGNFPDRFSGHQFPNYSSELNVNALLLGDSALYLCASSLIVSYGYTFGSGTRLTVV.

On this clone: One base away lies a much larger clone, so this may be a sequencing read error. The rearrangement joins TRBV2 to TRBJ1-2; a weak D match, TRBD1 (6 bases). V shed 4 bases and J shed 4 bases, with 7 bases lying between them. The CDR3 loop spans 12 amino acids. Germline CDR1 and CDR2: SNHLY and FYNNEI. The CDR3 sequence: CASSADSYGYTF. In DNA, the CDR3 is TGTGCCAGCAGTGCGGACAGCTATGGCTACACCTTC.

This clone was detected a few times. The chain recombines TRBV27 with TRBJ2-4; a weak D match, TRBD1 (6 bases). Trimming stripped 5 bases from V and 9 bases from J, with 14 bases between. In germline, CDR1 is MNHEY, CDR2 SMNVEV (reference sequence). The CDR3 sequence is 13 residues long. The CDR3 nucleotides read TGTGCCAGCAGTACAGGGCTAGGGGGCATTCAGTACTTC. Its protein is CASSTGLGGIQYF.

J is TRBJ1-1 and V is TRBV2, with 9 bases matching TRBD1. With V trimmed by 6 bases and J by 5 bases, 7 bases remained unmatched. The germline CDR1 and CDR2 sequences are SNHLY and FYNNEI. The length of the CDR3 is 14 residues. The CDR3 reads CASRPDRGRTEAFF. The CDR3 DNA sequence: TGTGCCAGCAGGCCGGACAGGGGACGAACTGAAGCTTTCTTT.

The chain links TRBV28 to TRBJ1-1; TRBD1 matches 8 bases. Unmatched junction bases numbered 8, after V lost 6 bases and J lost 5 bases. Germline-derived CDR1 and CDR2 are MDHEN and SYDVKM. The CDR3 contains 14 residues. This CDR3 is CASSSSGGATEAFF. In DNA, the CDR3 is TGTGCCAGCAGCAGCTCAGGGGGCGCGACTGAAGCTTTCTTT.